The 31 T cell receptor beta chains reported below all come from one sample, sequenced in a study of blood T cell repertoires in COVID-19. Profiled with immunoSEQ multiplex PCR; TCRdb holds only in-frame clones, not every one. The data show 150,000 to 200,000 clones, roughly 88% seen once. The material sequenced was peripheral blood. The receptors were gathered from a woman in her twenties or thirties with acute or convalescent COVID-19.

This clone showed up just once. The chain combines TRBV5-1 with TRBJ2-3, with a tentative D call TRBD1 (5 bases). The V and J ends lost 0 bases and 2 bases respectively, with 7 bases between them. This CDR3 comprises 14 residues. CDR1 SGHRS and CDR2 YFSETQ come from the germline V gene. CDR3 DNA sequence: TGCGCCAGCAGCTTGGGACAGTTCACAGATACGCAGTATTTT. Translating it yields CASSLGQFTDTQYF.

The chain has TRBV6-5 and TRBJ2-2; D is perhaps TRBD1 (5 bases). Germline CDR1 is MNHEY and CDR2 is SVGAGI. V was clipped by 7 bases and J by 0 bases, with 9 bases between them. The CDR3 consists of 14 residues. DNA for the CDR3: TGTGCCAGCAAAAGACAGACGAACACCGGGGAGCTGTTTTTT. This sequence encodes CASKRQTNTGELFF.

The chain joins TRBV5-1 to TRBJ2-1; no firm D call. Germline V gene lookup returns CDR1 SGHRS and CDR2 YFSETQ. The V gene lost 3 bases and the J gene lost 2 bases, with 15 bases spanning the gap. The CDR3 has 16 residues. This chain's CDR3 is CASSSDITRAYNEQFF. DNA of the CDR3: TGCGCCAGCAGCTCTGATATCACCCGCGCCTACAATGAGCAGTTCTTC.

V gene TRBV10-1 combines with J gene TRBJ2-7; 8 bases map to TRBD1. The CDR3 has 13 residues. The V and J ends lost 9 bases and 6 bases, in that order; junction bases with no gene match: 10. Germline V lookup: CDR1 WNHNN, CDR2 SYGVQD (reference sequence). Written as DNA, the CDR3 is TGCGCCAGTTATGCCGGGACAGGCCCCGAGCAGTACTTC. Its translation is CASYAGTGPEQYF.

This chain connects TRBV2 to TRBJ2-3; 7 bases agree with TRBD2. Germline values: CDR1 SNHLY, CDR2 FYNNEI. This CDR3 has 14 amino acids. Germline trimming cut 7 bases from V and 5 bases from J; bases unmatched to any gene: 9. The CDR3 spells CASNGGGSIDTQYF. The CDR3 nucleotides are TGTGCCAGCAACGGTGGCGGGAGTATAGATACGCAGTATTTT.

The sample holds one count of this clone. This chain links TRBV3-1 (or the pseudogene TRBV3-2) with TRBJ2-7, with D possibly being TRBD1 (5 bases). CDR1 is LGHDT and CDR2 is YNNKEL in the germline V gene (reference sequence). The CDR3 length is 14 residues. Deletions cut 2 bases from V and 6 bases from J, with 14 bases between. CDR3 sequence reads: CASSQRPQGGEQYF. The CDR3 bases are TGTGCCAGCAGCCAAAGGCCCCAGGGTGGCGAGCAGTACTTC.

The chain has TRBV2 and TRBJ2-1; 15 nucleotides match TRBD2. The CDR3 loop spans 15 amino acids. V lost 6 bases, J lost 6 bases, and 3 bases stayed unmatched. CDR1 is SNHLY, CDR2 FYNNEI, per germline. The CDR3 DNA reads TGTGCCAGCAGCGAGGGACTAGCGGGAGGCAATGAGCAGTTCTTC. Protein: CASSEGLAGGNEQFF.

This clone came up a few times. The gene calls are TRBV28 and TRBJ2-3; the match to TRBD1 covers 7 bases. This CDR3 has 13 amino acids. Germline V lookup: CDR1 MDHEN, CDR2 SYDVKM. V was pared by 9 bases and J by 2 bases, with 5 bases of the junction left unmatched. The DNA for the CDR3 is TGTGCCAGTCGGGACAGAATCACAGATACGCAGTATTTT. This sequence encodes CASRDRITDTQYF.

The rearrangement uses TRBV5-4 and TRBJ1-2; D is unclear. The CDR3 runs to 15 residues. Trimming removed 4 bases from V and 2 bases from J, with 15 bases in between. Germline V CDR1 and CDR2: SGHNT, YYREEE (reference sequence). The chain's CDR3 is CASSSGQAANYGYTF. The CDR3, as DNA: TGTGCCAGCAGCAGCGGGCAGGCCGCGAACTATGGCTACACCTTC.

This chain links TRBV6-1 with TRBJ1-3, with TRBD1 matching over 7 bases. Trimming cost V 1 base and J 14 bases; bases outside gene matches: 8. Per the germline V gene, CDR1 is MNHNS and CDR2 is SASEGT. CDR3 length: 13 amino acids. The CDR3 region has the DNA TGTGCCAGCAGTGAAGGATCAAGGGACAGCTTATATTTT. Translation: CASSEGSRDSLYF.

This chain uses TRBV10-2 with TRBJ2-5; tentative D call: TRBD2 (5 bases). CDR3 size: 19 residues. From germline, CDR1 is WSHSY and CDR2 SAAADI. The V gene lost 2 bases and the J gene lost 4 bases, with 26 bases spanning the gap. The chain's CDR3 is CASSERITRNGQLGETQYF. The CDR3 DNA reads as TGCGCCAGCAGTGAGAGAATAACTAGAAACGGGCAACTGGGAGAGACCCAGTACTTC.

This clone has only one observation. Distinct nucleotide sequences in the sample also encode this CDR3. The gene calls are TRBV19 and TRBJ2-1; TRBD2 matches 7 bases. CDR3 length equals 15 residues. Germline lookup yields CDR1 LNHDA and CDR2 SQIVND (reference sequence). Trimming cost V 3 bases and J 3 bases; bases outside gene matches: 5. DNA of the CDR3: TGTGCCAGTAGTATGGGGCTAGCGGACTACAATGAGCAGTTCTTC. Its translation is CASSMGLADYNEQFF.

V and J are TRBV20-1 and TRBJ2-1; D perhaps matches TRBD1 (5 bases). CDR1 and CDR2 (germline): DFQATT, SNEGSKA (reference sequence). CDR3 length: 11 residues. Trimming took off 6 bases at V and 10 bases at J, with 13 bases between the two ends. The CDR3 DNA sequence: TGCAGTGCGGGGCCCATGGGGGAGCAGTTCTTC. This codes for CSAGPMGEQFF.

A few counts support this clone. This sequence joins TRBV3-1 (or the pseudogene TRBV3-2) and TRBJ1-6; 8 nucleotides align to TRBD1. This CDR3 has 14 residues. V shed 0 bases and J 13 bases; nucleotides not matched to a gene: 5. Germline V gene sequence: CDR1 LGHDT, CDR2 YNNKEL (reference sequence). The CDR3 protein is CASSQDRGLSPLHF. The CDR3 DNA is TGTGCCAGCAGCCAAGACAGGGGGCTAAGCCCCCTCCACTTT.

V usage is TRBV29-1 and J usage is TRBJ2-1, with D perhaps TRBD2 (7 bases). CDR3 length: 14 residues. Trimming shortened V by 6 bases and J by 7 bases, and 19 bases separated the two germline ends. The germline CDR1 and CDR2 sequences are SQVTM and ANQGSEA. The CDR3 DNA is TGCAGCGTCGCAGGACTAGGGGGTAGGAATGAGCAGTTCTTC. Its translation is CSVAGLGGRNEQFF.

This clone was found once. V is TRBV3-1 (or the pseudogene TRBV3-2) and J is TRBJ2-1; 8 bases line up with TRBD2. The germline CDR1 and CDR2 sequences are LGHDT and YNNKEL (reference sequence). This CDR3 has 15 residues. The junction had 2 bases not matched to a gene; V was cut back by 0 bases and J by 4 bases. CDR3 nucleotides: TGTGCCAGCAGCCAAGATGCGGGGGGTTACAATGAGCAGTTCTTC. Protein: CASSQDAGGYNEQFF.

This chain joins TRBV2 and TRBJ1-3; D remains unclear. CDR1 is SNHLY and CDR2 is FYNNEI in the germline V gene. The CDR3 is made up of 12 amino acids. V lost 6 bases, J lost 4 bases, and 7 bases lay in between. The CDR3 reads CASRGLGNTIYF. In DNA, the CDR3 is TGTGCCAGCAGGGGCCTAGGAAACACCATATATTTT. Filled out from reference TRBV2 and TRBJ1-3, the complete variable domain reads EPEVTQTPSHQVTQMGQEVILRCVPISNHLYFYWYRQILGQKVEFLVSFYNNEISEKSEIFDDQFSVERPDGSNFTLKIRSTKLEDSAMYFCASRGLGNTIYFGEGSWLTVV.

This clone is a singleton in its sample. The chain has TRBV2 and TRBJ1-2; 10 bases match TRBD1. This CDR3 is built from 15 residues. CDR1 is SNHLY and CDR2 is FYNNEI in the germline V gene. V shed 4 bases and J 4 bases; nucleotides not matched to a gene: 6. CDR3 loop: CASSGQGASGYGYTF. CDR3 DNA sequence: TGTGCCAGCAGTGGACAGGGGGCTAGCGGCTATGGCTACACCTTC.

The chain recombines TRBV24-1 with TRBJ2-1; D is ambiguous. Germline V gene data show CDR1 as KGHDR and CDR2 as SFDVKD. V was pared by 0 bases and J by 9 bases, with 8 bases between. The CDR3 contains 13 residues. This CDR3 is CATSDLPGGEQFF. The CDR3 DNA sequence: TGTGCCACCAGTGATTTGCCCGGCGGTGAGCAGTTCTTC.

The gene calls are TRBV24-1 and TRBJ2-1, with 8 bases lining up with TRBD1. Germline CDR1 and CDR2: KGHDR and SFDVKD. The CDR3 has 16 residues. V was clipped by 3 bases and J by 6 bases; unmatched bases: 9. The CDR3 loop reads CATSDPDRVGGNEQFF. In nucleotides, the CDR3 is TGTGCCACCAGTGATCCGGACAGGGTGGGTGGCAATGAGCAGTTCTTC.

The chain couples TRBV7-2 to TRBJ2-3; tentative D call: TRBD2 (5 bases). V lost 0 bases, J lost 2 bases, and 9 bases lay in between. Germline V gene lookup returns CDR1 SGHTA and CDR2 FQGNSA. The CDR3 is 15 residues long. CDR3 nucleotide sequence: TGTGCCAGCAGCTTAGCGCGGGCTCTCACAGATACGCAGTATTTT. This gives the protein CASSLARALTDTQYF.

The chain joins TRBV19 to TRBJ1-5; TRBD1 matches at 7 bases. V lost 7 bases and J lost 6; bases outside the gene matches: 12. CDR1 is LNHDA and CDR2 is SQIVND in the germline V gene (reference sequence). The length of the CDR3 is 15 residues. CDR3 residues: CASKEQGLWAQPQHF. The CDR3 coding sequence is TGTGCCAGTAAAGAACAGGGGTTATGGGCTCAGCCCCAGCATTTT. Combining the CDR3 with reference TRBV19 and TRBJ1-5 gives the whole variable domain DGGITQSPKYLFRKEGQNVTLSCEQNLNHDAMYWYRQDPGQGLRLIYYSQIVNDFQKGDIAEGYSVSREKKESFPLTVTSAQKNPTAFYLCASKEQGLWAQPQHFGDGTRLSIL.

The chain carries TRBV18 and TRBJ1-5, with D uncertain. The V gene lost 3 bases and the J gene lost 4 bases, with 7 bases spanning the gap. The CDR3 has 13 amino acids. Germline V gene sequence: CDR1 KGHSH, CDR2 LQKENI. The CDR3 DNA sequence: TGTGCCAGCTCACCTGGCCTTAATCAGCCCCAGCATTTT. Its translation is CASSPGLNQPQHF.

The chain couples TRBV10-3 to TRBJ2-7; the match to TRBD1 covers 8 bases. This CDR3 region has 14 residues. V dropped 4 bases and J dropped 4; count of bases not matched to a gene: 6. The germline V gene encodes CDR1 ENHRY and CDR2 SYGVKD. The CDR3 DNA is TGTGCCATCAGTGGGAGACAGGGGTCGTACGAGCAGTACTTC. Residues: CAISGRQGSYEQYF.

The chain has TRBV11-2 and TRBJ2-1, with D maybe TRBD1 (6 bases). The V gene's germline CDR1 is SGHAT and CDR2 FQNNGV. Between the trimmed V and J ends, which lost 2 bases and 6 bases, there was a span of 11 bases. The CDR3 totals 14 residues. The CDR3 DNA sequence: TGTGCCAGCAGCTTAATCAGGGGATTCAATGAGCAGTTCTTC. Its translation is CASSLIRGFNEQFF.

The chain employs TRBV6-5 and TRBJ2-1; D perhaps matches TRBD2 (6 bases). Per the germline V gene, CDR1 is MNHEY and CDR2 is SVGAGI. The CDR3 has 14 amino acids. Trimming removed 1 base at V and 4 bases at J, with 8 bases between. For the CDR3, the DNA is TGTGCCAGCAGTTACTGGGGACTTTACAATGAGCAGTTCTTC. As protein: CASSYWGLYNEQFF.

The chain has TRBV5-1 and TRBJ2-3, with 10 bases fitting TRBD1. The CDR3 sequence is 15 residues long. The V gene end was trimmed by 4 bases and the J gene end by 4 bases; junction bases not matched to a gene: 6. The germline V gene has CDR1 SGHRS and CDR2 YFSETQ. DNA of the CDR3: TGCGCCAGCAGCCCTGGACAGGGGGACCCAGATACGCAGTATTTT. It codes for CASSPGQGDPDTQYF.

J is TRBJ1-3 and V is TRBV28; 7 bases are a match to TRBD1. Per germline, CDR1 MDHEN and CDR2 SYDVKM. The V segment lost 7 bases and the J segment 3 bases; nucleotides outside the gene matches: 3. The CDR3 consists of 13 residues. As DNA, the CDR3 is TGTGCCAGCATAGGGGGCTATGGAAACACCATATATTTT. Translating it yields CASIGGYGNTIYF.

CDR3 in DNA: TGTGCCAGCAGCTTATTCAAACAGGATGGCTACACCTTC. This encodes CASSLFKQDGYTF. The chain joins TRBV7-9 to TRBJ1-2, with D tentatively TRBD1 (5 bases). Trimming cost V 2 bases and J 6 bases, with 10 bases left between them. Germline V gene sequence: CDR1 SEHNR, CDR2 FQNEAQ (reference sequence). CDR3 length equals 13 residues. Supplemented by reference TRBV7-9 and TRBJ1-2, the full variable domain reads DTGVSQNPRHKITKRGQNVTFRCDPISEHNRLYWYRQTLGQGPEFLTYFQNEAQLEKSRLLSDRFSAERPKGSFSTLEIQRTEQGDSAMYLCASSLFKQDGYTFGSGTRLTVV.

The rearrangement joins TRBV5-1 to TRBJ2-7, with 7 bases that match TRBD1. Trimming at V came to 0 bases and at J to 7 bases, leaving 7 bases not matched to a gene. This CDR3 contains 14 residues. Germline V gives CDR1 SGHRS, CDR2 YFSETQ. CDR3 sequence reads: CASSLGQGSSEQYF. The CDR3 DNA sequence: TGCGCCAGCAGCTTGGGACAGGGATCTTCTGAGCAGTACTTC.

The V and J genes are TRBV28 and TRBJ1-4; D is ambiguous. The CDR3 length is 15 residues. Trimming took 6 bases from V and 0 from J, leaving 11 bases between them. The germline V gene has CDR1 MDHEN and CDR2 SYDVKM. CDR3 DNA sequence: TGTGCCAGCAGCGTTCTCGGGGCAACTAATGAAAAACTGTTTTTT. This translates into CASSVLGATNEKLFF.